This TCR beta chain is from a study of cytomegalovirus exposure and HLA in healthy donors. Study information: Per a later analysis, the roughly 690 first-cohort and 95 to 150 validation repertoires shared one platform.

Study outcomes and limitations: Reported performance of the classifier showed diagnosis of cytomegalovirus status with high specificity and sensitivity. Usually a TCR sequence was rare, but some public TCRs were found in many donors.

The length of the CDR3 is 13 residues. Unmatched junction bases numbered 11, after V lost 10 bases and J lost 5 bases. CDR1 is ENHRY, CDR2 SYGVKD, per germline. Points on this clone: The antigen is not known.

Clones were sequenced by immunoSEQ multiplex PCR, and TCRdb holds only the in-frame ones, with some missing. This sample has about 130,000 clones; around nine tenths occur once, and the top ten carry 1.4%. Material for sequencing was PBMCs. The J gene is TRBJ2-7, the V gene TRBV10-3, with 7 bases fitting TRBD1. The TCR was taken from a man aged 25 to 40 in good health and CMV-seronegative. DNA of the CDR3: TGTGCCACCCGTCGACAGGGCGGCGACGAGCAGTACTTC. Encoded protein: CATRRQGGDEQYF.